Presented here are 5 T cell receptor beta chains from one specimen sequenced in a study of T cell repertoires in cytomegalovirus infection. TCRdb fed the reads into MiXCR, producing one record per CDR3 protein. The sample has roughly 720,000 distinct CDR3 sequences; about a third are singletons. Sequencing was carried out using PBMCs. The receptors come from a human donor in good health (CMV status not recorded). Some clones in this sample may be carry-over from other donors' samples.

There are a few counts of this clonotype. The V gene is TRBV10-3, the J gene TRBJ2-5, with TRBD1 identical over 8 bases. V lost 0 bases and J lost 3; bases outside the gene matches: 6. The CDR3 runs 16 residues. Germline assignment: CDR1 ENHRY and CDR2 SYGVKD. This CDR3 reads CAISESATGGKETQYF. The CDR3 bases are TGTGCCATCAGTGAGTCGGCAACAGGGGGGAAAGAGACCCAGTACTTC.

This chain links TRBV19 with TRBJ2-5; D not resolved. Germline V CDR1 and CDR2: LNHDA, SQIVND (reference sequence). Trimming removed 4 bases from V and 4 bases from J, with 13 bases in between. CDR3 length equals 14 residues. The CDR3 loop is CASSSSRIVETQYF. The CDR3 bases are TGTGCCAGTAGTAGTTCCCGGATAGTAGAGACCCAGTACTTC.

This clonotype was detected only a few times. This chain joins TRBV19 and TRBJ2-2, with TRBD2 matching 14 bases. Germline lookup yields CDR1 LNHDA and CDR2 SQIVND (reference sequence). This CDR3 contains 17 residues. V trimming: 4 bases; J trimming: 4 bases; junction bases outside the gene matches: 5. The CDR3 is CASSTPTSGGATGELFF. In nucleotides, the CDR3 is TGTGCCAGTAGTACCCCGACTAGCGGGGGGGCCACCGGGGAGCTGTTTTTT.

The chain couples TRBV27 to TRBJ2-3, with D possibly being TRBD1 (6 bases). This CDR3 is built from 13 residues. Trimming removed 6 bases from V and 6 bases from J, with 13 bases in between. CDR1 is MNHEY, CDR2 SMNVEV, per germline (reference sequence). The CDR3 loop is CASREQGRDTQYF. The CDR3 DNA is TGTGCCAGCAGAGAACAGGGTCGGGATACGCAGTATTTT.

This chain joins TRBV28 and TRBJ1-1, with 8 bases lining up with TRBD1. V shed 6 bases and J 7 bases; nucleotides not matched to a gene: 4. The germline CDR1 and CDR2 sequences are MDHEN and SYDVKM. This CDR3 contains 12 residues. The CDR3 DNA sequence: TGTGCCAGCAGCCAGGGACAGGATGAAGCTTTCTTT. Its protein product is CASSQGQDEAFF.